A single sample is the source of the 18 T cell receptor beta chains below, sequenced in a study of monozygotic twins with cystic fibrosis. The assay was immunoSEQ multiplex PCR, and TCRdb's table has in-frame clones only and misses some. Altogether under 20,000 clones are present, around 97% being singletons, with the ten largest covering roughly 1.9%. Sequences were obtained from blood. The receptors were sampled from a woman aged 25-40 years with cystic fibrosis.

The rearrangement uses TRBV6-5 and TRBJ2-3; the match to TRBD1 covers 11 bases. The CDR3 spans 15 residues. Trimming at V came to 8 bases and at J to 6 bases, leaving 10 bases not matched to a gene. CDR1 is MNHEY, CDR2 SVGAGI, per germline. The CDR3 region is CASGGRTGGSDTQYF. The CDR3 DNA reads TGTGCCAGCGGGGGTAGGACAGGGGGCTCGGATACGCAGTATTTT.

This clone was detected once. This chain uses TRBV6-1 with TRBJ2-7; D is ambiguous. The V gene's germline CDR1 is MNHNS and CDR2 SASEGT. V was shortened by 0 bases and J by 1 base, with 4 bases between the two germline ends. There are 13 residues in the CDR3. The CDR3 DNA reads as TGTGCCAGCAGTGAAGCGTCTTCCTACGAGCAGTACTTC. Its protein product is CASSEASSYEQYF.

The chain recombines TRBV5-1 with TRBJ1-5; 7 bases agree with TRBD1. CDR3 length equals 11 residues. Looked up from germline, CDR1 is SGHRS and CDR2 is YFSETQ. The V segment lost 7 bases and the J segment 16 bases; nucleotides outside the gene matches: 11. CDR3 loop: CASGDRVECHF. In DNA, the CDR3 is TGCGCCAGCGGCGACAGGGTGGAATGTCATTTT. The whole variable domain, remainder taken from reference TRBV5-1 and TRBJ1-5, is KAGVTQTPRYLIKTRGQQVTLSCSPISGHRSVSWYQQTPGQGLQFLFEYFSETQRNKGNFPGRFSGRQFSNSRSEMNVSTLELGDSALYLCASGDRVECHFGDGTRLSIL.

Only one count was recorded for this clone. The chain is built from TRBV5-1 and TRBJ1-2; D uncertain. The germline CDR1 and CDR2 sequences are SGHRS and YFSETQ. Trimming left V 0 bases short and J 0 bases short, with 12 bases between. The CDR3 is 16 amino acids. Written as DNA, the CDR3 is TGCGCCAGCAGCTTGGCGGTCGACGAGCCTAACTATGGCTACACCTTC. Its translation: CASSLAVDEPNYGYTF.

The J gene is TRBJ1-3, the V gene TRBV29-1, with D uncertain. The CDR3 has 12 residues. Per the germline V gene, CDR1 is SQVTM and CDR2 is ANQGSEA. Trimming cost V 4 bases and J 2 bases, with 6 bases left between them. The CDR3 nucleotides are TGCAGCGTTGTGGATCCTGGAAACACCATATATTTT. Translated, it gives CSVVDPGNTIYF.

This clone showed up just once. The rearrangement links TRBV7-9 to TRBJ1-6, with 8 bases identical to TRBD1. Trimming at V came to 5 bases and at J to 3 bases, leaving 6 bases not matched to a gene. Germline V gene lookup returns CDR1 SEHNR and CDR2 FQNEAQ (reference sequence). The CDR3 runs 16 residues. The CDR3 region is CASSKGQGDYNSPLHF. DNA of the CDR3: TGTGCCAGCAGCAAAGGACAGGGCGACTATAATTCACCCCTCCACTTT.

The V gene is TRBV12-5, the J gene TRBJ1-6; D is ambiguous. The CDR3 length is 13 residues. V lost 7 bases, J lost 7 bases, and 11 bases lay in between. Germline CDR1 is LGHNT and CDR2 is FRNRAP. Here the CDR3 reads CASVKRDNSPLHF. The CDR3 nucleotides read TGTGCTAGTGTTAAGAGAGACAATTCACCCCTCCACTTT.

V gene TRBV4-3 combines with J gene TRBJ2-1; D may be TRBD1 (6 bases). Trimming removed 0 bases from V and 1 base from J, with 10 bases in between. The germline gives CDR1 LGHNA, CDR2 YSLEER. The CDR3 spans 16 residues. This CDR3 is CASSQEGAGSYNEQFF. CDR3 bases: TGCGCCAGCAGCCAAGAGGGGGCAGGGTCCTACAATGAGCAGTTCTTC.

This clone showed up just once. The genes are TRBV2 and TRBJ1-1; D remains ambiguous. The V gene's germline CDR1 is SNHLY and CDR2 FYNNEI. The V end lost 8 bases, the J end lost 4 bases, and 8 bases lay between the germline ends. This CDR3 contains 11 residues. The DNA of the CDR3 is TGTGCCAGCTCTCAAGGCACTGAAGCTTTCTTT. It translates to CASSQGTEAFF. Looking up the rest from reference TRBV2 and TRBJ1-1 gives the full variable domain: EPEVTQTPSHQVTQMGQEVILRCVPISNHLYFYWYRQILGQKVEFLVSFYNNEISEKSEIFDDQFSVERPDGSNFTLKIRSTKLEDSAMYFCASSQGTEAFFGQGTRLTVV.

The rearrangement uses TRBV2 and TRBJ2-3; TRBD1 matches at 8 bases. J was trimmed by 6 bases and V by 9 bases; bases with no gene match: 2. Looked up from germline, CDR1 is SNHLY and CDR2 is FYNNEI. The CDR3 spans 11 residues. The CDR3 is CARTGADTQYF. The CDR3 DNA sequence: TGTGCCAGGACAGGGGCCGATACGCAGTATTTT.

The chain carries TRBV7-9 and TRBJ1-1, with D tentatively TRBD1 (5 bases). V gave up 5 bases and J gave up 2 bases, with 12 bases separating them. Germline CDR1 is SEHNR and CDR2 is FQNEAQ (reference sequence). The CDR3 is 14 residues long. The CDR3 sequence is CASSMGLLNTEAFF. The CDR3 DNA is TGTGCCAGCAGCATGGGGCTTCTTAACACTGAAGCTTTCTTT.

CDR3 in DNA: TGTGCCAGCAGTCGGGACGGTAACTCCTACAATGAGCAGTTCTTC. Amino acids: CASSRDGNSYNEQFF. This rearrangement joins TRBV6-1 to TRBJ2-1, with D possibly called TRBD1 or TRBD2 (5 bases each). From germline, CDR1 is MNHNS and CDR2 SASEGT. The CDR3 has 15 residues. Between the trimmed V and J ends, which lost 5 bases and 0 bases, there was a span of 11 bases.

This chain joins TRBV6-1 and TRBJ2-5; 8 bases map to TRBD2. The germline V gene has CDR1 MNHNS and CDR2 SASEGT. Trimming took 3 bases from V and 4 from J; bases not matched to a gene: 7. The CDR3 is 15 amino acids. The CDR3 DNA sequence: TGTGCCAGCAGTGACGAGGCGGGGGGTGGAGAGACCCAGTACTTC. The encoded protein is CASSDEAGGGETQYF.

This chain joins TRBV6-5 and TRBJ1-6; D gene ambiguous. Germline-derived CDR1 and CDR2 are MNHEY and SVGAGI. V dropped 0 bases and J dropped 9 bases, with 15 bases sitting between them. This CDR3 has 16 residues. CDR3 loop: CASSYSTRTPGSPLHF. The CDR3 DNA is TGTGCCAGCAGTTACTCGACCAGGACCCCCGGTTCACCCCTCCACTTT.

The V and J genes are TRBV15 and TRBJ1-1; no clear D gene. The germline V gene has CDR1 LNHNV and CDR2 YYDKDF (reference sequence). The CDR3 is 13 amino acids. Trimming took off 0 bases at V and 1 base at J, with 3 bases between the two ends. The CDR3 loop is CATSRERNTEAFF. The CDR3 region has the DNA TGTGCCACCAGCAGAGAACGGAACACTGAAGCTTTCTTT.

The chain has TRBV2 and TRBJ2-2; perhaps TRBD1 as D (6 bases). The germline V gene encodes CDR1 SNHLY and CDR2 FYNNEI. This CDR3 is 19 amino acids long. Trimming pared 5 bases from V and 6 bases from J, leaving 28 bases between. The CDR3 spells CASSKGAGTPILYAGELFF. CDR3 bases: TGTGCCAGCAGTAAAGGCGCCGGGACACCCATCTTATACGCCGGGGAGCTGTTTTTT. Looking up the rest from reference TRBV2 and TRBJ2-2 gives the full variable domain: EPEVTQTPSHQVTQMGQEVILRCVPISNHLYFYWYRQILGQKVEFLVSFYNNEISEKSEIFDDQFSVERPDGSNFTLKIRSTKLEDSAMYFCASSKGAGTPILYAGELFFGEGSRLTVL.

The chain recombines TRBV27 with TRBJ1-2; D may be TRBD1 (5 bases). There are 11 residues in the CDR3. V dropped 5 bases and J dropped 4 bases, with 5 bases sitting between them. Germline CDR1 is MNHEY and CDR2 is SMNVEV (reference sequence). The CDR3 coding sequence is TGTGCCAGCAGTCAGGGCTATGGCTACACCTTC. Its translation is CASSQGYGYTF.

The chain joins TRBV4-2 to TRBJ2-3, with D perhaps matching TRBD1 (6 bases). V was clipped by 0 bases and J by 1 base, with 8 bases between them. The CDR3 runs 15 residues. In germline, CDR1 is LGHNA, CDR2 YNFKEQ. CDR3 coding DNA: TGTGCCAGCAGCCAAGAGAGACAGGGCACAGATACGCAGTATTTT. Translated: CASSQERQGTDTQYF.